The rows below give T cell receptor beta chains drawn from one sample of a study of blood T cell repertoires in COVID-19. Using immunoSEQ multiplex PCR, the repertoire was profiled, and TCRdb retains in-frame clones only, with some absent. The profile shows roughly 110,000 clones, over 75% of them singletons. The specimen was peripheral blood. The receptor source for this set is a man aged 50 or older with acute or convalescent COVID-19. Each CDR3 is given with its conserved first and last residue. Fields, in order: J gene, D gene, V gene, clone size, CDR3 protein, CDR3 DNA. A D gene is named only where the DNA matches it firmly. Rows may omit the clone size; those that give it use once, few, many or a size class.

>TRBJ2-1|TRBD2|TRBV10-1|-
CASGGDPGNEQFF
TGCGCCAGCGGGGGGGACCCGGGGAATGAGCAGTTCTTC
>TRBJ1-5|TRBD1|TRBV3-1/TRBV3-2|-
CASSLGTGGVQPQHF
TGTGCCAGCAGCCTCGGGACAGGGGGCGTTCAGCCCCAGCATTTT
>TRBJ1-6|-|TRBV19|once
CASRDSDNSPLHF
TGTGCCAGTAGGGACAGCGATAATTCACCCCTCCACTTT
>TRBJ2-3|TRBD2|TRBV9|-
CASSAHSGVTDTQYF
TGTGCCAGCAGCGCCCATAGCGGGGTCACAGATACGCAGTATTTT
>TRBJ1-6|-|TRBV3-1/TRBV3-2|few
CASAPAQGFSSPLHF
TGTGCCAGCGCACCCGCCCAGGGTTTTAGTTCACCCCTCCACTTT
>TRBJ1-2|-|TRBV9|-
CASSGTTRGSGYTF
TGTGCCAGCAGCGGGACCACCAGAGGGTCTGGCTACACCTTC
>TRBJ1-1|-|TRBV5-1|-
CASSFRGGEEAFF
TGCGCCAGCAGCTTCAGGGGCGGAGAGGAAGCTTTCTTT
>TRBJ2-3|-|TRBV14|-
CASSQGHRGVTQYF
TGTGCCAGCAGCCAGGGACATAGGGGTGTCACGCAGTATTTT
>TRBJ2-1|-|TRBV3-1/TRBV3-2|few
CASSWDINNEQFF
TGTGCCAGCAGTTGGGACATTAACAATGAGCAGTTCTTC
>TRBJ2-7|TRBD2|TRBV5-3|-
CARSFTSGETYEQYF
TGTGCCAGAAGCTTTACTAGCGGGGAGACCTACGAGCAGTACTTC
>TRBJ2-1|TRBD2|TRBV5-4|-
CASSSLGGGSYNEQFF
TGTGCCAGCAGCTCGCTGGGGGGGGGTTCCTACAATGAGCAGTTCTTC